This T cell receptor (beta chain) was identified in a study of beta chain features in type 1 diabetes. Points from the study as a whole: Shorter TCRB CDR3s, moderately but significantly so, marked every one of the four CD4+ subsets in Type 1 diabetes patients. For patients, the naive, central memory and Treg TCRB repertoires appeared more alike than for healthy donors.

Cells sorted by CD45RO/CCR7/CD25/CD127/CD95/CD27 comprised CD4+ naive, central memory, regulatory and stem cell-like memory cells. Germline lookup yields CDR1 SGHTA and CDR2 FQGNSA. V was clipped by 3 bases and J by 0 bases, with 5 bases between them. CDR3 length: 14 amino acids. Of note for this clone: What it recognizes is unknown.

Reverse transcribing all isolated RNA meant expressed TCRB transcripts were sequenced. Measured with immunoSEQ multiplex PCR; TCRdb has only the in-frame clones, and not every one. The top ten clones hold 0.65% to 0.9% of a sample with about 150,000 clones, about 10% of them seen once. Sequencing was done on a sample of central memory CD4+ T cells from blood. The rearrangement uses TRBV7-2 and TRBJ2-2, with unresolved D. The TCR was taken from a woman aged 30 to 39 with type 1 diabetes. DNA for the CDR3: TGTGCCAGCAGCTTCCGAGCGAACACCGGGGAGCTGTTTTTT. The encoded protein is CASSFRANTGELFF.